The source of this TCR beta chain is a study of T cells in Graves' hyperthyroidism and ophthalmopathy. Study results and caveats: Ophthalmopathy got predicted by the model a median approximately 6 months before its onset. Blood also held most thyroid clonotypes expanded beyond 0.001. Separating ophthalmopathy from stable hyperthyroidism was achieved by a 13 V-J model.

Note on this clonotype: Its antigen is not identified.

Germline lookup yields CDR1 SGHTA and CDR2 FQGNSA. V lost 1 base to trimming and J lost 11 bases, with 11 bases between them. CDR3 length: 12 amino acids. RNA transcripts yielded amplified TCR beta CDR3 regions. The TCR CDR3 first-round RT-PCR relied on the HTBI primer set. TCRdb called the multiplex PCR reads again in MiXCR, with one record for every CDR3 protein. The table records roughly 500,000 distinct CDR3 sequences, more than 45% of them present only once. Criteria for exclusion of patients were uncontrolled infection, other autoimmune disease, pregnancy or lactation. The chain uses TRBV7-2 and TRBJ1-1; no clear D. The sequence came from an adult woman with Graves' disease, either hyperthyroidism or ophthalmopathy (not recorded which). The material sequenced was peripheral blood or thyroid tissue (not recorded which). The CDR3: CASSLDRLTAFF. CDR3 nucleotides: TGTGCCAGCAGCTTAGACCGCTTGACCGCTTTCTTT.